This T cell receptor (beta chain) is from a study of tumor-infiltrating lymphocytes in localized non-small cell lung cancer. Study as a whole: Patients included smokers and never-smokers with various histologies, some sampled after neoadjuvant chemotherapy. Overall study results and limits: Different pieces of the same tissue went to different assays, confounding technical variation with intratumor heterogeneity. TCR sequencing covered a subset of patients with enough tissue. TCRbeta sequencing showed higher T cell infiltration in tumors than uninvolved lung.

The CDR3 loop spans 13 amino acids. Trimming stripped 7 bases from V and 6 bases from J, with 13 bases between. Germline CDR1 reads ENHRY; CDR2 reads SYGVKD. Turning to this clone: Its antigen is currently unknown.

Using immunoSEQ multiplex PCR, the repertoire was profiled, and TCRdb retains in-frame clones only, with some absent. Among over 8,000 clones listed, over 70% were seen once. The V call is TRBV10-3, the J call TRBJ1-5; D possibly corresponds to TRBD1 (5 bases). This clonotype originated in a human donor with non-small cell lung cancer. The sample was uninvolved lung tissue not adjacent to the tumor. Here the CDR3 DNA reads TGTGCCATCACTCGGGGCAAGGGTCAGCCCCAGCATTTT. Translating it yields CAITRGKGQPQHF.